These 25 T cell receptor beta chains came from one sample sequenced in a study of T cells in Graves' hyperthyroidism and ophthalmopathy. TCR beta CDR3 regions were amplified from RNA transcripts. Researchers ran a first-round RT-PCR on the TCR CDR3 using the HTBI primer set. TCRdb reprocessed the multiplex PCR reads via MiXCR and lists one record per CDR3 protein. This sample has around 33,000 distinct CDR3 sequences, with around half found just once. The material sequenced was blood. The receptors come from a woman aged 50 to 60 with Graves' hyperthyroidism that later progressed to Graves' ophthalmopathy.

For this clonotype: Because it lacks the conserved phenylalanine or tryptophan at the end, this CDR3 is likely a read error. The limits of the CDR3 on the DNA are not certain, so only TCRdb's listed CDR3 is given. The chain combines TRBV10-3 with TRBJ1-2; the DNA was not used to check the table's D call, TRBD1. The length of the CDR3 is 13 amino acids, counting both ends. CDR1 and CDR2 (germline): ENHRY, SYGVKD. Here the CDR3 reads CAISGRADLLGTS.

Ten or more counts support this clonotype. V and J are TRBV20-1 and TRBJ2-1, with D perhaps being TRBD1 or TRBD2 (5 bases each). The CDR3 loop spans 19 amino acids. Germline CDR1 DFQATT, CDR2 SNEGSKA (reference sequence). Trimming left V 0 bases short and J 2 bases short, with 23 bases between. Here the CDR3 reads CSAREFGWDLGDAYNEQFF. CDR3 nucleotide sequence: TGCAGTGCTAGAGAATTTGGATGGGACCTGGGGGACGCCTACAATGAGCAGTTCTTC.

In the case of this clonotype: Because the CDR3's place on the DNA is in doubt, the DNA is left out and the CDR3 is given as listed by TCRdb. This chain connects TRBV29-1 to TRBJ2-7; TRBD1, the table's D call, was not compared with the DNA. CDR1 and CDR2 (germline): SQVTM, ANQGSEA. Termini included, the CDR3 measures 16 amino acids. CDR3 loop: CICSASRDSISYEQYF.

The CDR3, as DNA: TGTGCCAGCAGCCCCAAGGGGGGGAGCACCGGGCCCCAGCATTTT. Encoded protein: CASSPKGGSTGPQHF. The chain recombines TRBV7-3 with TRBJ1-5; D is perhaps TRBD1 (6 bases). CDR3 length: 15 amino acids. Per the germline V gene, CDR1 is SGHTA and CDR2 is FQGTGA. V gave up 5 bases and J gave up 9 bases, with 20 bases separating them.

The chain recombines TRBV5-1 with TRBJ2-3; D may be TRBD1 (6 bases). The CDR3 extends over 15 amino acids. Germline assignment: CDR1 SGHRS and CDR2 YFSETQ. Trimming shortened V by 0 bases and J by 4 bases, and 12 bases separated the two germline ends. This CDR3 is CASSLATDRSDTQYF. The CDR3 DNA reads as TGCGCCAGCAGCTTGGCCACGGACAGATCAGATACGCAGTATTTT. The full variable domain, with the rest looked up from reference TRBV5-1 and TRBJ2-3, is KAGVTQTPRYLIKTRGQQVTLSCSPISGHRSVSWYQQTPGQGLQFLFEYFSETQRNKGNFPGRFSGRQFSNSRSEMNVSTLELGDSALYLCASSLATDRSDTQYFGPGTRLTVL.

The chain joins TRBV10-3 to TRBJ1-6, with 10 bases aligning to TRBD1. V shed 10 bases, J shed 4 bases, and the junction held 4 bases outside the gene matches. The CDR3 consists of 14 residues. Per the germline V gene, CDR1 is ENHRY and CDR2 is SYGVKD. For the CDR3, the DNA is TGTGCCACACGGACAGGGGGATATAATTCACCCCTCCACTTT. Its translation: CATRTGGYNSPLHF.

CDR3 region: CSATTSGSLTGEQYF. DNA for the CDR3: TGCAGTGCGACTACTAGCGGGAGTCTCACCGGGGAGCAGTACTTC. The chain couples TRBV20-1 to TRBJ2-7; 11 bases line up with TRBD2. Germline V gene sequence: CDR1 DFQATT, CDR2 SNEGSKA (reference sequence). This CDR3 has 15 residues. With 6 bases clipped from V and 7 bases from J, the junction kept 14 bases outside the gene matches.

This clonotype was seen ten or more times. The CDR3 loop is CASSKPSAVKDEQFF. The CDR3 nucleotides read TGTGCCAGTAGTAAACCTAGCGCGGTCAAGGATGAGCAGTTCTTC. This chain connects TRBV19 to TRBJ2-1; perhaps TRBD2 as D (6 bases). The V gene's germline CDR1 is LNHDA and CDR2 SQIVND (reference sequence). V lost 4 bases, J lost 8 bases, and 18 bases lay in between. This CDR3 has 15 residues.

This rearrangement joins TRBV20-1 to TRBJ2-3; 12 positions match TRBD2. The CDR3 spans 17 residues. The V segment lost 2 bases and the J segment 4 bases; nucleotides outside the gene matches: 10. Germline V gene lookup returns CDR1 DFQATT and CDR2 SNEGSKA (reference sequence). The CDR3 DNA is TGCAGTGCTAGACTAGCGGGAGGGGGAGAGGCCTCAGATACGCAGTATTTT. It translates to CSARLAGGGEASDTQYF.

This clonotype came up many times. An end of the junction differs from the germline gene, which may be a read error. The chain couples TRBV6-5 to TRBJ2-1, with unresolved D. Germline assignment: CDR1 MNHEY and CDR2 SVGAGI. The CDR3 is made up of 14 amino acids. The CDR3 DNA reads TGTGCCAGCAGTTATGTGAACTCCCACAATGAGCAGTTCTTC. Translating gives CASSYVNSHNEQFF.

V and J are TRBV5-6 and TRBJ1-2; a weak D match, TRBD1 (6 bases). V lost 3 bases and J 3 bases, leaving 9 bases between the germline ends. This CDR3 contains 13 residues. CDR1 is SGHDT and CDR2 is YYEEEE in the germline V gene. CDR3 DNA sequence: TGTGCCAGCAGCTCCGGACAGTACTATGGCTACACCTTC. This translates into CASSSGQYYGYTF. Complete variable domain (other parts from reference TRBV5-6 and TRBJ1-2): DAGVTQSPTHLIKTRGQQVTLRCSPKSGHDTVSWYQQALGQGPQFIFQYYEEEERQRGNFPDRFSGHQFPNYSSELNVNALLLGDSALYLCASSSGQYYGYTFGSGTRLTVV.

Notes on this clonotype: The DNA is left out, because the CDR3 cannot be placed on it with certainty; the CDR3 is given as TCRdb lists it. This rearrangement joins TRBV5-4 to TRBJ1-2; the table's D call, TRBD1, was not checked against the DNA. A total of 14 residues make up the CDR3, ends included. Per the germline V gene, CDR1 is SGHNT and CDR2 is YYREEE (reference sequence). The CDR3 loop is CASSVGRGAYGYAF.

Many counts were recorded for this clonotype. This rearrangement joins TRBV9 to TRBJ2-1; TRBD2 aligns across 14 bases. Germline V gene sequence: CDR1 SGDLS, CDR2 YYNGEE. The CDR3 contains 17 residues. Germline trimming cut 0 bases from V and 2 bases from J; bases unmatched to any gene: 1. CDR3 DNA: TGTGCCAGCAGCGTAGAGGGACTAGCGGGAGCCTACAATGAGCAGTTCTTC. Translated: CASSVEGLAGAYNEQFF.

This clonotype is a singleton in its sample. V is TRBV6-5 and J is TRBJ1-2; 7 bases map to TRBD1. From germline, CDR1 is MNHEY and CDR2 SVGAGI. The trim removed 4 bases at V and 1 base at J, leaving 6 bases unmatched. The CDR3 has 15 residues. The CDR3 nucleotides read TGTGCCAGCAGTTGGGCAGGGGGAGGTAACTATGGCTACACCTTC. Protein product: CASSWAGGGNYGYTF.

Ten or more counts support this clonotype. The rearrangement uses TRBV6-1 and TRBJ1-5; D ambiguous. The CDR3 loop spans 16 amino acids. V dropped 3 bases and J dropped 5 bases, with 17 bases sitting between them. Germline CDR1 is MNHNS and CDR2 is SASEGT. The CDR3 sequence: CASSESGRAYYQPQHF. The CDR3 DNA sequence: TGTGCCAGCAGTGAGTCGGGTCGAGCATATTATCAGCCCCAGCATTTT.

The V call is TRBV25-1, the J call TRBJ1-4; the D is unclear. The CDR3 is 14 residues long. Trimming took off 4 bases at V and 0 bases at J, with 6 bases between the two ends. CDR1 is MGHDK, CDR2 SYGVNS, per germline. DNA for the CDR3: TGTGCCAGCAGTGTATTCGCAACTAATGAAAAACTGTTTTTT. Translating it yields CASSVFATNEKLFF.

Regarding this clonotype: An end of the junction differs from the germline gene, which may be a read error. The chain employs TRBV5-1 and TRBJ2-1, with a tentative D call TRBD2 (5 bases). The CDR3 extends over 15 amino acids. The germline V gene encodes CDR1 SGHRS and CDR2 YFSETQ. CDR3: CAGSLPSGSYNEQFF. The CDR3 coding sequence is TGCGCCGGCAGCCTCCCGAGCGGTTCCTACAATGAGCAGTTCTTT.

This clonotype has a count of ten or more. This chain connects TRBV7-2 to TRBJ1-2; D not certain. The V gene lost 5 bases and the J gene lost 3 bases, with 13 bases spanning the gap. The CDR3 runs 14 residues. CDR1 is SGHTA, CDR2 FQGNSA, per germline. The CDR3 DNA is TGTGCCAGCAGCCCGGGGAGGGAATACTATGGCTACACCTTC. This gives the protein CASSPGREYYGYTF.

The chain uses TRBV29-1 and TRBJ1-5; D might be TRBD1 (6 bases). V lost 4 bases, J lost 7 bases, and 11 bases lay in between. The length of the CDR3 is 12 residues. CDR1 and CDR2 (germline): SQVTM, ANQGSEA. The CDR3, as DNA: TGCAGCGTTGCGGGCAGGGGCCAGCCCCAGCATTTT. Translating gives CSVAGRGQPQHF.

The chain has TRBV5-1 and TRBJ2-7; 13 bases align to TRBD2. The CDR3 runs 16 residues. The germline gives CDR1 SGHRS, CDR2 YFSETQ. V shed 4 bases, J shed 3 bases, and the junction held 7 bases outside the gene matches. The CDR3 bases are TGCGCCAGCAGCCAAACGGGACTAGCGGGAAACTACGAGCAGTACTTC. The encoded protein is CASSQTGLAGNYEQYF.

This clonotype has at least ten counts. The chain uses TRBV30 and TRBJ2-6; TRBD1 or TRBD2 may be the D gene (5 bases each). The V and J ends lost 1 base and 0 bases respectively, with 7 bases between them. Germline lookup yields CDR1 GTSNPN and CDR2 SVGIG (reference sequence). The CDR3 totals 15 residues. The CDR3 sequence is CAWSGGGSGANVLTF. The DNA for the CDR3 is TGTGCCTGGAGTGGTGGGGGCTCTGGGGCCAACGTCCTGACTTTC.

Within the sample, this clonotype is medium-sized. V is TRBV2 and J is TRBJ2-3; no clear D gene. Trimming removed 3 bases at V and 4 bases at J, with 8 bases between. The CDR3 has 13 residues. Per germline, CDR1 SNHLY and CDR2 FYNNEI. The CDR3 sequence is CASSDNWADTQYF. The DNA of the CDR3 is TGTGCCAGCAGTGACAATTGGGCAGATACGCAGTATTTT.

The genes are TRBV5-7 and TRBJ1-1, with no clear D. TRBV5-7 is an open reading frame whose function is uncertain. Trimming stripped 0 bases from V and 4 bases from J, with 16 bases between. The CDR3 is 16 residues long. The CDR3 DNA reads as TGTGCCAGCAGCTTGGCACAGCCCAGCAGAGTCACTGAAGCTTTCTTT. Its translation is CASSLAQPSRVTEAFF.

The chain joins TRBV18 to TRBJ2-5, with 9 bases lining up with TRBD1. The CDR3 has 15 amino acids. V lost 3 bases and J lost 5; bases outside the gene matches: 7. Germline V gene sequence: CDR1 KGHSH, CDR2 LQKENI. The DNA for the CDR3 is TGTGCCAGCTCACCGGGACAGGGCAATTCGGAGACCCAGTACTTC. It translates to CASSPGQGNSETQYF.

By proportion, this clonotype is medium-sized. The chain employs TRBV11-3 and TRBJ2-7; TRBD1 might be the D (5 bases). Germline CDR1 and CDR2: SGHNT and YENEEA. Between the trimmed V and J ends, which lost 6 bases and 6 bases, there was a span of 21 bases. The CDR3 sequence is 15 residues long. The CDR3 region is CASSTQGTNLLEQYF. The CDR3 DNA is TGTGCCAGCAGTACCCAGGGTACCAATCTACTCGAGCAGTACTTC.